One sample yielded the 21 T cell receptor beta chains listed below, sequenced in a study of T-cell memory formation after mild COVID-19. TCRdb ran MiXCR on the 5' RACE reads and lists one entry per CDR3 protein. Here the sample spans 300,000 to 400,000 distinct CDR3 sequences, 28% being singletons. The sample consisted of PBMCs or a T cell subset sorted from them (not recorded which). The receptor source for this set is an adult woman who had mild COVID-19 (a few samples of this study predate the infection). Cell type and time point are not known.

V gene TRBV12-3 or TRBV12-4 combines with J gene TRBJ2-1; TRBD2 matches 8 bases. This CDR3 is 12 amino acids long. V shed 5 bases, J shed 9 bases, and the junction held 3 bases outside the gene matches. In DNA form, the CDR3 reads TGTGCCAGCAGTGGGACTAGGCTTGAGCAGTTCTTC. This encodes CASSGTRLEQFF.

The chain recombines TRBV30 with TRBJ1-6; D gene unclear. The CDR3 is made up of 11 amino acids. V was clipped by 4 bases and J by 5 bases, with 3 bases between them. Germline CDR1 GTSNPN, CDR2 SVGIG (reference sequence). The CDR3 loop is CAWTDNSPLHF. The CDR3 DNA sequence: TGTGCCTGGACTGATAATTCACCCCTCCACTTT.

This sequence joins TRBV12-3 or TRBV12-4 and TRBJ1-4; possibly TRBD1 for D (5 bases). CDR3 size: 14 residues. Trimming pared 6 bases from V and 7 bases from J, leaving 15 bases between. The CDR3 reads CASRPGGSSEKLFF. The CDR3 DNA reads as TGTGCCAGCAGACCCGGGGGAAGCAGTGAAAAACTGTTTTTT.

This clonotype was observed a handful of times. The V and J genes are TRBV5-5 and TRBJ2-7; no clear D gene. From germline, CDR1 is SGHKS and CDR2 YYEKEE (reference sequence). Trimming cost V 0 bases and J 3 bases, with 10 bases left between them. The CDR3 sequence is 14 residues long. This CDR3 reads CASSLGRVYYEQYF. The CDR3 nucleotides are TGTGCCAGCAGCTTGGGCCGCGTGTACTACGAGCAGTACTTC.

This sequence joins TRBV6-1 and TRBJ2-5, with TRBD2 matching 13 bases. Germline-derived CDR1 and CDR2 are MNHNS and SASEGT. This CDR3 region has 16 residues. J gave up 4 bases and V 5 bases, and 7 bases lay outside the gene matches. CDR3 bases: TGTGCCAGCAGTCTCGGGACTAGCGGGATAGGAGAGACCCAGTACTTC. Protein sequence: CASSLGTSGIGETQYF.

This clonotype was recorded at least ten times. CDR3 bases: TGCGCCAGCAGCCAAGAGTTTTTTCGCGGGCCTAACTATGGCTACACCTTC. The encoded protein is CASSQEFFRGPNYGYTF. V is TRBV4-1 and J is TRBJ1-2; no clear D. The CDR3 runs to 17 residues. Trimming cost V 0 bases and J 0 bases, with 14 bases left between them. Germline CDR1 reads MGHRA; CDR2 reads YSYEKL.

The rearrangement links TRBV30 to TRBJ2-7; 10 nucleotides align to TRBD2. This CDR3 is built from 14 residues. Germline V gene lookup returns CDR1 GTSNPN and CDR2 SVGIG (reference sequence). With V trimmed by 3 bases and J by 4 bases, 6 bases remained unmatched. The CDR3 coding sequence is TGTGCCTGGAGGAGCGGGGGGGGCGTTTACGAGCAGTACTTC. Protein: CAWRSGGGVYEQYF.

This clonotype has more than one count but fewer than ten. This chain joins TRBV4-2 and TRBJ2-1; 7 bases are shared with TRBD2. Losses at the gene ends were 11 bases for V and 9 bases for J; bases not matched to a gene: 10. The germline gives CDR1 LGHNA, CDR2 YNFKEQ. This CDR3 region has 12 residues. The CDR3 bases are TGTGCCGGGGGGGAACTAAAGGGTGAGCAGTTCTTC. Translating gives CAGGELKGEQFF.

This clonotype was seen a handful of times. V gene TRBV12-3 or TRBV12-4 combines with J gene TRBJ1-5, with no clear D. This CDR3 has 16 amino acids. Deletions cut 5 bases from V and 0 bases from J, with 14 bases between. The CDR3 nucleotides read TGTGCCAGCAGTCCCTACGAGGTGGATAGCAATCAGCCCCAGCATTTT. It is translated as CASSPYEVDSNQPQHF.

The chain recombines TRBV30 with TRBJ1-2; D gene unclear. The CDR3 has 10 amino acids. Trimming took 5 bases from V and 5 from J, leaving 6 bases between them. The germline V gene encodes CDR1 GTSNPN and CDR2 SVGIG (reference sequence). Written as DNA, the CDR3 is TGTGCCTGGGCCGATTATGGCTACACCTTC. Translation gives CAWADYGYTF.

This sequence joins TRBV3-1 and TRBJ2-3; D possibly corresponds to TRBD1 (5 bases). Germline V gene data show CDR1 as LGHDT and CDR2 as YNNKEL (reference sequence). Trimming took off 4 bases at V and 2 bases at J, with 10 bases between the two ends. The CDR3 contains 14 residues. For the CDR3, the DNA is TGTGCCAGCAGCCCAAGACAGTTCACAGATACGCAGTATTTT. Protein: CASSPRQFTDTQYF.

The sample holds a few counts of this clonotype. The chain has TRBV5-1 and TRBJ1-1, with D possibly matching TRBD1 (5 bases). This CDR3 region has 14 residues. Per germline, CDR1 SGHRS and CDR2 YFSETQ. Trimming left V 4 bases short and J 1 base short, with 11 bases between. The CDR3 protein is CASSQDSQNTEAFF. The CDR3 coding sequence is TGCGCCAGCAGCCAAGACAGTCAGAACACTGAAGCTTTCTTT.

This rearrangement joins TRBV14 to TRBJ1-6; D possibly corresponds to TRBD1 (5 bases). Trimming cost V 1 base and J 5 bases, with 24 bases left between them. This CDR3 has 20 residues. The germline V gene encodes CDR1 SGHDN and CDR2 FVKESK. The CDR3 region has the DNA TGTGCCAGCAGCCAAGTCGTTGGTTTGGGGGTAGGGGCGAATAATTCACCCCTCCACTTT. Its translation: CASSQVVGLGVGANNSPLHF.

This clonotype was seen many times. The gene calls are TRBV23-1 and TRBJ2-6; 7 nucleotides line up with TRBD1. TRBV23-1 is filed as an ORF, its function uncertain. The trim removed 8 bases at V and 2 bases at J, leaving 21 bases unmatched. The CDR3 runs 20 residues. CDR3 sequence reads: CASRPTKGQDYVAGANVLTF. CDR3 nucleotide sequence: TGCGCCAGCCGTCCGACTAAAGGACAGGATTATGTCGCTGGGGCCAACGTCCTGACTTTC.

This clonotype has only a few counts. V usage is TRBV12-3 or TRBV12-4 and J usage is TRBJ2-1, with a weak D call TRBD1 (5 bases). The CDR3 extends over 14 amino acids. V was pared by 2 bases and J by 2 bases, with 7 bases between. The CDR3 is CASSLRGTYNEQFF. CDR3 DNA: TGTGCCAGCAGTTTAAGGGGAACCTACAATGAGCAGTTCTTC.

The chain combines TRBV6-6 with TRBJ1-1; D remains unclear. Trimming took 2 bases from V and 1 from J, leaving 5 bases between them. Germline CDR1 reads MNHNY; CDR2 reads SVGAGI (reference sequence). The CDR3 spans 13 residues. The CDR3 region has the DNA TGTGCCAGCAGTTACATGGGGAACACTGAAGCTTTCTTT. Its translation: CASSYMGNTEAFF.

This rearrangement joins TRBV20-1 to TRBJ2-3; 10 positions match TRBD2. CDR1 DFQATT and CDR2 SNEGSKA come from the germline V gene (reference sequence). The CDR3 loop spans 16 amino acids. After removal of 6 bases from V and 2 bases from J, the junction contained 11 bases not matched to a gene. The CDR3 nucleotides read TGCAGTGCGAGAACTAGACTAGCGGGCTACACAGATACGCAGTATTTT. Translation gives CSARTRLAGYTDTQYF.

A single count supports this clonotype. The J gene is TRBJ2-3, the V gene TRBV7-6, with unresolved D. CDR3 length: 14 residues. Germline V gene lookup returns CDR1 SGHVS and CDR2 FNYEAQ. Trimming stripped 3 bases from V and 2 bases from J, with 9 bases between. The CDR3 protein is CASSLATITDTQYF. In nucleotides, the CDR3 is TGTGCCAGCAGCTTGGCGACAATCACAGATACGCAGTATTTT.

V is TRBV4-2 and J is TRBJ2-3; D possibly corresponds to TRBD1 (5 bases). V lost 1 base, J lost 2 bases, and 10 bases lay in between. This CDR3 contains 15 residues. CDR1 is LGHNA, CDR2 YNFKEQ, per germline. Here the CDR3 DNA reads TGTGCCAGCAGCCAAGCCCTGACAGCCACAGATACGCAGTATTTT. Translation: CASSQALTATDTQYF.

This clonotype has at least ten counts. The rearrangement uses TRBV6-5 and TRBJ1-5; weak D call: TRBD1 (5 bases). CDR1 and CDR2 (germline): MNHEY, SVGAGI. This CDR3 has 15 amino acids. Trimming stripped 4 bases from V and 1 base from J, with 11 bases between. The CDR3 loop is CASSFRGESNQPQHF. The CDR3 nucleotides read TGTGCCAGCAGTTTCCGGGGGGAGAGCAATCAGCCCCAGCATTTT.

This chain connects TRBV5-1 to TRBJ1-4, with a possible D match to TRBD1 (5 bases). The CDR3 extends over 14 amino acids. V lost 0 bases and J lost 8, with 11 bases in between. CDR1 is SGHRS, CDR2 YFSETQ, per germline. The CDR3 nucleotides are TGCGCCAGCAGCTTGGGGGGGGTCGTGGAAAAACTGTTTTTT. It codes for CASSLGGVVEKLFF. Variable domain in full (rest from reference TRBV5-1 and TRBJ1-4): KAGVTQTPRYLIKTRGQQVTLSCSPISGHRSVSWYQQTPGQGLQFLFEYFSETQRNKGNFPGRFSGRQFSNSRSEMNVSTLELGDSALYLCASSLGGVVEKLFFGSGTQLSVL.